A selection of T cell receptor beta chains follows, all from one sample in a study of a mutant IDH1 vaccine in newly diagnosed glioma. No antigen is known for these receptors. Assay: immunoSEQ multiplex PCR; the TCRdb copy retains only in-frame clones and omits some. The table shows fewer than 150,000 clones, with 90% occurring only once. The input for sequencing was PBMCs, taken from a glioma patient whose treatment included an IDH1 peptide vaccine. The receptor source for this set is a woman aged 50 to 60 with glioma. CDR3s include the opening cysteine and the closing phenylalanine or tryptophan. The D gene is left open where the match is weak. Clone size is stated in some rows and not others, as once, few, many or a class when expanded.

cdr3_nt	cdr3_aa	clone_size	v_call	j_call	d_call
TGTGCCAGCAGTGAAGCAGATCTTAGCACAGATACGCAGTATTTT	CASSEADLSTDTQYF	few	TRBV6-1	TRBJ2-3	NA
TGTGCCAGCAGTGTGGCCCCCCCTGAAGCTTTCTTT	CASSVAPPEAFF	NA	TRBV25-1	TRBJ1-1	NA
TGTGCCAGCAGCCCCCCGAATCAGAATCAGCCCCAGCATTTT	CASSPPNQNQPQHF	NA	TRBV28	TRBJ1-5	NA
TGTGCCAGCAGCGTAGGGGGCGGGAAGCGCTACGAGCAGTACTTC	CASSVGGGKRYEQYF	NA	TRBV9	TRBJ2-7	NA
TGTGCCAGCAGCTTAAGCGACTATCCCTACGAGCAGTACTTC	CASSLSDYPYEQYF	NA	TRBV13	TRBJ2-7	NA
TGTGCCAGCAAGAGGGAGTTGAACACTGAAGCTTTCTTT	CASKRELNTEAFF	NA	TRBV6-6	TRBJ1-1	NA
TGTGCCAGCTCACCGGGGGAGGCCTACGAGCAGTACTTC	CASSPGEAYEQYF	NA	TRBV18	TRBJ2-7	NA
TGCAGTGCGTGGGGGGCCAACGTCCTGACTTTC	CSAWGANVLTF	NA	TRBV20-1	TRBJ2-6	NA
TGTGCCAGCAGCCCCACCCAAGGACAGACGAACACTGAAGCTTTCTTT	CASSPTQGQTNTEAFF	NA	TRBV7-9	TRBJ1-1	NA
TGTGCCAGCAACGTAATAGGACAGGGAAGAGATGAAGCTTTCTTT	CASNVIGQGRDEAFF	NA	TRBV28	TRBJ1-1	TRBD1
TGTGCCAGCAGCCCGACAGGGACTTGGGAAAAACTGTTTTTT	CASSPTGTWEKLFF	NA	TRBV28	TRBJ1-4	TRBD1